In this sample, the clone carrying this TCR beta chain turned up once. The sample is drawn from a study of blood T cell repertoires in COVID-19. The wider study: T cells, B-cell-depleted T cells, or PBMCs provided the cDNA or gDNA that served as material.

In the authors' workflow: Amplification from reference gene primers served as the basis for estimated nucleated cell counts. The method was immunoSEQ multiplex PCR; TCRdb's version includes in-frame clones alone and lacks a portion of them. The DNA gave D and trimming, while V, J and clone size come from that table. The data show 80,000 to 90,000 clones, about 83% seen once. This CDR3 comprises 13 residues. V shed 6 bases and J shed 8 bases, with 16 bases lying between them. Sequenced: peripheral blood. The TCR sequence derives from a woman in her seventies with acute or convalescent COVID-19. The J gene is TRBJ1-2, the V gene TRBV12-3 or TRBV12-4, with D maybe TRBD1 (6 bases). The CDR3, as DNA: TGTGCCAGCAGCCGCGAAGGGGGGGAGGGCTACACCTTC. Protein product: CASSREGGEGYTF.